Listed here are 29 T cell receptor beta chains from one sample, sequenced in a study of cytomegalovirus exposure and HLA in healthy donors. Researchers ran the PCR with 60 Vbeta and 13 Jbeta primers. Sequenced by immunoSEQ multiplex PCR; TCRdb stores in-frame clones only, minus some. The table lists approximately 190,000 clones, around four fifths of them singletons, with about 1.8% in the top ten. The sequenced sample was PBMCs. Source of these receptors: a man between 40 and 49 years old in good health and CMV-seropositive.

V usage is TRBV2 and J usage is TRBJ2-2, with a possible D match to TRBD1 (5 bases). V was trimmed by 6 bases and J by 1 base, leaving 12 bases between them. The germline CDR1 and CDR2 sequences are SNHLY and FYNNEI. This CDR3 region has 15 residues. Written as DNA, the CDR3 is TGTGCCAGCAGCCGACAGCCAGGGAACACCGGGGAGCTGTTTTTT. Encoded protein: CASSRQPGNTGELFF.

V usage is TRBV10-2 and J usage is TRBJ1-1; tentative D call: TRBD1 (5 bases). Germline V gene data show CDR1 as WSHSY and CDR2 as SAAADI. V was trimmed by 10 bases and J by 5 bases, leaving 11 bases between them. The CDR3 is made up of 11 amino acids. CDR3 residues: CATLGGTEAFF. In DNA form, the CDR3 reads TGCGCCACCCTGGGGGGAACTGAAGCTTTCTTT.

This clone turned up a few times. The CDR3 nucleotides are TGTGCCAGCAGCTTGAATGAGTTCACCGGGGAGCTGTTTTTT. It yields the protein CASSLNEFTGELFF. The chain combines TRBV5-5 with TRBJ2-2; no definite D call. Per the germline V gene, CDR1 is SGHKS and CDR2 is YYEKEE (reference sequence). The V end lost 1 base, the J end lost 4 bases, and 8 bases lay between the germline ends. There are 14 residues in the CDR3. The entire variable domain, with the rest obtained from reference TRBV5-5 and TRBJ2-2, is as follows: DAGVTQSPTHLIKTRGQQVTLRCSPISGHKSVSWYQQVLGQGPQFIFQYYEKEERGRGNFPDRFSARQFPNYSSELNVNALLLGDSALYLCASSLNEFTGELFFGEGSRLTVL.

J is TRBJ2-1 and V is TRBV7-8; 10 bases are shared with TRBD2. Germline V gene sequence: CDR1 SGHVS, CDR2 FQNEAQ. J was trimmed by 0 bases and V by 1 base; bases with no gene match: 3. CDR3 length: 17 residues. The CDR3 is CASSLDPSGSSYNEQFF. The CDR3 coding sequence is TGTGCCAGCAGCTTAGACCCTAGCGGGAGCTCCTACAATGAGCAGTTCTTC.

Here the CDR3 DNA reads TGCGCCAGCAGCCCCCGAGGGGAGGTCTACGAGCAGTACTTC. The encoded protein is CASSPRGEVYEQYF. The V call is TRBV5-1, the J call TRBJ2-7; possibly TRBD2 for D (6 bases). This CDR3 has 14 amino acids. Per germline, CDR1 SGHRS and CDR2 YFSETQ. V gave up 4 bases and J gave up 3 bases, with 14 bases separating them.

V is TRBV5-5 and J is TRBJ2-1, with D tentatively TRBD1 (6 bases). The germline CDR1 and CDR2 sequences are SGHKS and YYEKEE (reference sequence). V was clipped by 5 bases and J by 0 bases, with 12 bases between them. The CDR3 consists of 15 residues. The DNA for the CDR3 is TGTGCCAGCAGAATAACAGGGAGCTCCTACAATGAGCAGTTCTTC. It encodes CASRITGSSYNEQFF.

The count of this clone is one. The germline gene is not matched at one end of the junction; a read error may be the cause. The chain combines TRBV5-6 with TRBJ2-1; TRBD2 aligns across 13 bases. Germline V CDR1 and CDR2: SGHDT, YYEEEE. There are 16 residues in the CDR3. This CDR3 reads CASSSRLAGGFSEKIF. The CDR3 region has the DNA TGTGCCAGCAGCTCTCGACTAGCGGGAGGATTCTCCGAGAAGATCTTC.

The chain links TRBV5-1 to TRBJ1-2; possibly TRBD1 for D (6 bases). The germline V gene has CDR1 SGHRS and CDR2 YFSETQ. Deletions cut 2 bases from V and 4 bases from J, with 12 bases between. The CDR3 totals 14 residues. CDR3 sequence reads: CASSLNRDIYGYTF. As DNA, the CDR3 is TGCGCCAGCAGCTTAAACCGGGACATCTATGGCTACACCTTC.

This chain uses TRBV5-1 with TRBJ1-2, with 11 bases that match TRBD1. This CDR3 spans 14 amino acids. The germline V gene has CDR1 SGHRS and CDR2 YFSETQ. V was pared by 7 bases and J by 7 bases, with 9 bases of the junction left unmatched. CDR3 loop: CASFDPGQGGGYTF. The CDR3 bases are TGCGCCAGCTTCGACCCGGGACAGGGGGGTGGCTACACCTTC.

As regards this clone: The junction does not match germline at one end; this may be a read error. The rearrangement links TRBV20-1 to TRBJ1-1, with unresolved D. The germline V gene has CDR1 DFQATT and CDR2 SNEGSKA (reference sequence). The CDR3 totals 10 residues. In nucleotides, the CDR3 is TGCAGTGCTCTAGAGGAGCGGAGACTCTTT. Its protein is CSALEERRLF.

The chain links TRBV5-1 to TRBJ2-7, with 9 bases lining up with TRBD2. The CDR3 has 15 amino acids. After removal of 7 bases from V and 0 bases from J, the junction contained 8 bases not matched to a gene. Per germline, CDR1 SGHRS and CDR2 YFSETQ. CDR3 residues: CASRPSSGVSYEQYF. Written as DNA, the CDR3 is TGCGCCAGCCGCCCCTCTAGCGGGGTCTCCTACGAGCAGTACTTC. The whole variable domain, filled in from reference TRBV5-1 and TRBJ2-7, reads KAGVTQTPRYLIKTRGQQVTLSCSPISGHRSVSWYQQTPGQGLQFLFEYFSETQRNKGNFPGRFSGRQFSNSRSEMNVSTLELGDSALYLCASRPSSGVSYEQYFGPGTRLTVT.

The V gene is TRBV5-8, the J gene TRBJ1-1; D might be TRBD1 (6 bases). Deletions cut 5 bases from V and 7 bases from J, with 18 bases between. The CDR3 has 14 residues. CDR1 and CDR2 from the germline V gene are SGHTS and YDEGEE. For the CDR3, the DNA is TGTGCCAGCAGTCCTAAGGACGGCAGGGGTGAAGCTTTCTTT. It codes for CASSPKDGRGEAFF.

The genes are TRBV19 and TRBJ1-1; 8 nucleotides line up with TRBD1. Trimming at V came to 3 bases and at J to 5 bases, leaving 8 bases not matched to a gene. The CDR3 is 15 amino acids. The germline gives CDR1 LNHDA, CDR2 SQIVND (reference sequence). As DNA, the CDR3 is TGTGCCAGTAGTATCCGAGGACAGGGAGAGACTGAAGCTTTCTTT. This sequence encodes CASSIRGQGETEAFF. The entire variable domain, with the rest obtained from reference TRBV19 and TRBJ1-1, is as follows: DGGITQSPKYLFRKEGQNVTLSCEQNLNHDAMYWYRQDPGQGLRLIYYSQIVNDFQKGDIAEGYSVSREKKESFPLTVTSAQKNPTAFYLCASSIRGQGETEAFFGQGTRLTVV.

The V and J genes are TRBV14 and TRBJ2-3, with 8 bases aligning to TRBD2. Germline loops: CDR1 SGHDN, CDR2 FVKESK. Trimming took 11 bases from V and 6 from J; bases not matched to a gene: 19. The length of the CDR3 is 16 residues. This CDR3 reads CASGGTPGGLLDTQYF. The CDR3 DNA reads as TGTGCCTCCGGAGGAACTCCGGGAGGGCTTCTGGATACGCAGTATTTT.

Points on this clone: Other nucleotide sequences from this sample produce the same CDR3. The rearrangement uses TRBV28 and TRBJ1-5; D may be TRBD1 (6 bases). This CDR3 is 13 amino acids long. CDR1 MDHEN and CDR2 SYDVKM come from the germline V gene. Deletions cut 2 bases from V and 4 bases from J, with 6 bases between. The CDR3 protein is CASSLTGNQPQHF. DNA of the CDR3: TGTGCCAGCAGTTTAACAGGGAATCAGCCCCAGCATTTT. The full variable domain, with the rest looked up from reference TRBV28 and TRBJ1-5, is DVKVTQSSRYLVKRTGEKVFLECVQDMDHENMFWYRQDPGLGLRLIYFSYDVKMKEKGDIPEGYSVSREKKERFSLILESASTNQTSMYLCASSLTGNQPQHFGDGTRLSIL.

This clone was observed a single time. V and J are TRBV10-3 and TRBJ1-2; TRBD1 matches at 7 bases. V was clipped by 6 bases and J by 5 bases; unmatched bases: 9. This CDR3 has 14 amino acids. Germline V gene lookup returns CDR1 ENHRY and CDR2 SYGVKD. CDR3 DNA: TGTGCCATCAGCCCTTCGGGACAGACTTATGGCTACACCTTC. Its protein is CAISPSGQTYGYTF.

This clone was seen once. CDR3 coding DNA: TGTGCCAGCAGTACCTATACAGGAACAACTAATGAAAAACTGTTTTTT. Its protein is CASSTYTGTTNEKLFF. The chain employs TRBV28 and TRBJ1-4, with D perhaps TRBD1 (5 bases). The CDR3 length is 16 residues. Germline CDR1 MDHEN, CDR2 SYDVKM. V was shortened by 5 bases and J by 0 bases, with 13 bases between the two germline ends.

The CDR3: CASSTPMEGASYNEQFF. The CDR3 bases are TGTGCCAGCAGTACCCCAATGGAGGGGGCTTCTTACAATGAGCAGTTCTTC. This chain connects TRBV28 to TRBJ2-1, with a possible D match to TRBD1 (7 bases). Germline V gene sequence: CDR1 MDHEN, CDR2 SYDVKM. CDR3 length: 17 residues. V was trimmed by 5 bases and J by 4 bases, leaving 21 bases between them.

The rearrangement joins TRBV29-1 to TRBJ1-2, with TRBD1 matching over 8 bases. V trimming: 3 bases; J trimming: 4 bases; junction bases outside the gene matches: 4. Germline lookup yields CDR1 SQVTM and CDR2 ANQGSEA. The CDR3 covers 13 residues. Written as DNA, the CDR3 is TGCAGCGTTGAGGACAGGGTTAGCTATGGCTACACCTTC. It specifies CSVEDRVSYGYTF.

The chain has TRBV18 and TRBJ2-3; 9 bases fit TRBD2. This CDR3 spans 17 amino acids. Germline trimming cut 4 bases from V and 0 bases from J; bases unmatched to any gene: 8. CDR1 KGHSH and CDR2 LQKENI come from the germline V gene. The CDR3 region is CASSQGRTSDSTDTQYF. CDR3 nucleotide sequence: TGTGCCAGCTCACAGGGGCGGACTAGCGATAGCACAGATACGCAGTATTTT.

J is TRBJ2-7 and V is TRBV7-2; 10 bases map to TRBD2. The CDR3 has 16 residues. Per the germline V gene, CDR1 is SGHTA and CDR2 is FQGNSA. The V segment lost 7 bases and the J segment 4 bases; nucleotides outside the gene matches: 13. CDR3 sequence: CASTTPGAGGPYEQYF. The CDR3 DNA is TGTGCCAGCACCACCCCGGGAGCGGGAGGGCCTTACGAGCAGTACTTC. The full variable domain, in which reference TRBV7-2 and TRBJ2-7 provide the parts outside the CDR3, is GAGVSQSPSNKVTEKGKDVELRCDPISGHTALYWYRQSLGQGLEFLIYFQGNSAPDKSGLPSDRFSAERTGGSVSTLTIQRTQQEDSAVYLCASTTPGAGGPYEQYFGPGTRLTVT.

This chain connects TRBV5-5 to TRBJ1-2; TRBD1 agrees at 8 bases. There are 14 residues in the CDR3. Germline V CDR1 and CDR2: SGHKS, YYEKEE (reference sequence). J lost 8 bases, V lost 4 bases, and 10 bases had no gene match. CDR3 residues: CASSHQTGDVGYTF. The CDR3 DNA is TGTGCCAGCAGCCACCAGACAGGGGACGTCGGCTACACCTTC.

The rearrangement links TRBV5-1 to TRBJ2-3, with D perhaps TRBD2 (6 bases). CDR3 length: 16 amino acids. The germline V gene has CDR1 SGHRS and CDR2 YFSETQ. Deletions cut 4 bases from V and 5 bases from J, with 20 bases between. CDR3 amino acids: CASSRRRDDRGDTQYF. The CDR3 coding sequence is TGCGCCAGCAGCCGCAGGCGGGACGATCGCGGAGATACGCAGTATTTT.

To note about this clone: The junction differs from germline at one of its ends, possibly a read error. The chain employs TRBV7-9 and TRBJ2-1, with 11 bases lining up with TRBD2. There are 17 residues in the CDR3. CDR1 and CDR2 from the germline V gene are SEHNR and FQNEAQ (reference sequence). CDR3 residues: CSSSRAGPVAGGSEQFF. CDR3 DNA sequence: TGTTCCAGCAGCAGGGCGGGGCCGGTAGCGGGAGGGAGTGAGCAGTTCTTC.

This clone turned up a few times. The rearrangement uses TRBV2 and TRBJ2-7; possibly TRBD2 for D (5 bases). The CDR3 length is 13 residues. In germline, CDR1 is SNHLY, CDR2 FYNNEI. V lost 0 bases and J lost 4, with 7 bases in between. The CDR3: CASSEAPGYEQYF. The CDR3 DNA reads TGTGCCAGCAGTGAAGCTCCGGGGTACGAGCAGTACTTC.

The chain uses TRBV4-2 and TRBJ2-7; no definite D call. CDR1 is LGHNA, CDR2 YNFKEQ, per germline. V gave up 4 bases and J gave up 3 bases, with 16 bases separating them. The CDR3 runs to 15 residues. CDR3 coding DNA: TGTGCCAGCAGCCCCCGTGATGGTATAGACTACGAGCAGTACTTC. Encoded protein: CASSPRDGIDYEQYF.

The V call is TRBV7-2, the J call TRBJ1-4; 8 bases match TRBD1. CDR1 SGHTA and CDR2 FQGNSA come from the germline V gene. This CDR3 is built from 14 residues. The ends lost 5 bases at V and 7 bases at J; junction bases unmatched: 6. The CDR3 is CASSLAGGGEKLFF. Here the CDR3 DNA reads TGTGCCAGCAGCCTTGCAGGGGGCGGTGAAAAACTGTTTTTT.

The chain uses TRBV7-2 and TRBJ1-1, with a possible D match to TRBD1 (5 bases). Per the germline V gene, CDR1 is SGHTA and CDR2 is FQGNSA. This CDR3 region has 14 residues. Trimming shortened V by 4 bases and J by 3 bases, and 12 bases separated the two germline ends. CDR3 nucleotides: TGTGCCAGCAGCTCGACAGTTGGTTACACTGAAGCTTTCTTT. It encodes CASSSTVGYTEAFF.

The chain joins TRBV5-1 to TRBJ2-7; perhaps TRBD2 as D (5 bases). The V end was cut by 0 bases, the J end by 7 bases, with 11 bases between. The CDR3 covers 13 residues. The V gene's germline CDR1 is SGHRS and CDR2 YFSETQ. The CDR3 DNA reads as TGCGCCAGCAGCTTGGCGGCGACGGGAGAGCAGTACTTC. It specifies CASSLAATGEQYF.